These T cell receptor beta chains were read from a single sample in a study of beta chain features in type 1 diabetes. Only in-frame clones appear in the TCRdb table, and some are missing; sequencing was by immunoSEQ multiplex PCR. The sample yields a few hundred thousand clones, over 11% seen once. Material: naive CD4+ T cells from blood. The receptors come from a man younger than 45 with type 1 diabetes. CDR3s include the opening cysteine and the closing phenylalanine or tryptophan. Fields, in order: J gene, D gene, V gene, clone size, CDR3 DNA, CDR3 protein. A D gene is named only where the DNA matches it firmly. Clone size is stated in some rows and not others, as once, few, many or a class when expanded.

j_gene: TRBJ1-2; d_gene: TRBD1; v_gene: TRBV7-9; abundance: -; CDR3nt: TGTGCCAGCAGCTCACAGGGGGCGCGGGTTGGTGGCTACACCTTC; CDR3aa: CASSSQGARVGGYTF
j_gene: TRBJ1-1; d_gene: -; v_gene: TRBV27; abundance: few; CDR3nt: TGTGCCAGCAGGAGGGAAGTGCGAAACACTGAAGCTTTCTTT; CDR3aa: CASRREVRNTEAFF
j_gene: TRBJ2-1; d_gene: -; v_gene: TRBV6-5; abundance: few; CDR3nt: TGTGCCAGCAGTTACTCGGGCAGGGGTAAGGGGGATGAGCAGTTCTTC; CDR3aa: CASSYSGRGKGDEQFF
j_gene: TRBJ2-7; d_gene: TRBD2; v_gene: TRBV6-6; abundance: -; CDR3nt: TGTGCCACTAGCGGGGGGGGAACCTCCTACGAGCAGTACTTC; CDR3aa: CATSGGGTSYEQYF
j_gene: TRBJ2-7; d_gene: TRBD2; v_gene: TRBV19; abundance: -; CDR3nt: TGTGCCAGTACCTGGGCTAGCGGGCTATCCTACGAGCAGTACTTC; CDR3aa: CASTWASGLSYEQYF
j_gene: TRBJ1-1; d_gene: -; v_gene: TRBV2; abundance: few; CDR3nt: TGTGCCAGCAGTGGCAGTGGGAACACTGAAGCTTTCTTT; CDR3aa: CASSGSGNTEAFF
j_gene: TRBJ2-1; d_gene: -; v_gene: TRBV5-1; abundance: few; CDR3nt: TGCGCCAGCAGCTCGGACGGACTCTTTCAGTTCTTC; CDR3aa: CASSSDGLFQFF
j_gene: TRBJ1-6; d_gene: -; v_gene: TRBV30; abundance: -; CDR3nt: TGTGCCTGGAGTGGGACAGAGGATTCACCCCTCCACTTT; CDR3aa: CAWSGTEDSPLHF
j_gene: TRBJ2-6; d_gene: -; v_gene: TRBV10-3; abundance: few; CDR3nt: TGTGCCATCAGTCCCGTCGGGAACTCTGGGGCCAACGTCCTGACTTTC; CDR3aa: CAISPVGNSGANVLTF
j_gene: TRBJ2-7; d_gene: -; v_gene: TRBV6-1; abundance: -; CDR3nt: TGTGCCAGCAGTGAGTCCGGTTACGAGCAGTACTTC; CDR3aa: CASSESGYEQYF
j_gene: TRBJ2-7; d_gene: TRBD2; v_gene: TRBV5-1; abundance: few; CDR3nt: TGCGCCAGCAGCTTGGCGCCTAGCGGGTCCTCCTACGAGCAGTACTTC; CDR3aa: CASSLAPSGSSYEQYF
j_gene: TRBJ1-2; d_gene: -; v_gene: TRBV6-1; abundance: few; CDR3nt: TGTGCCAGCAGCCCACGGGACACCACTAACTATGGCTACACCTTC; CDR3aa: CASSPRDTTNYGYTF
j_gene: TRBJ1-6; d_gene: -; v_gene: TRBV11-2; abundance: -; CDR3nt: TGTGCCAGCAGTTGGGGGTGGCAGGCGGGGAATTCACCCCTCCACTTT; CDR3aa: CASSWGWQAGNSPLHF
j_gene: TRBJ1-1; d_gene: -; v_gene: TRBV29-1; abundance: few; CDR3nt: TGCAGCGGTGAAGGAGGTGACACTGAAGCTTTCTTT; CDR3aa: CSGEGGDTEAFF
j_gene: TRBJ1-3; d_gene: -; v_gene: TRBV14; abundance: few; CDR3nt: TGTGCCAGCAGCCAAACAGCCTACATATATTTT; CDR3aa: CASSQTAYIYF
j_gene: TRBJ2-1; d_gene: TRBD2; v_gene: TRBV19; abundance: few; CDR3nt: TGTGCCACCCAAGGGACTAGCGGGGGGGTCTGGAATGAGCAGTTCTTC; CDR3aa: CATQGTSGGVWNEQFF
j_gene: TRBJ2-7; d_gene: -; v_gene: TRBV6-5; abundance: -; CDR3nt: TGTGCCAGCAGCCCAGGACAAATTGCCTACGAGCAGTACTTC; CDR3aa: CASSPGQIAYEQYF
j_gene: TRBJ2-1; d_gene: TRBD2; v_gene: TRBV7-9; abundance: few; CDR3nt: TGTGCCAGCAGCGGGGGACTAGCGGGTGGAAATGAGCAGTTCTTC; CDR3aa: CASSGGLAGGNEQFF
j_gene: TRBJ2-5; d_gene: -; v_gene: TRBV6-5; abundance: -; CDR3nt: TGTGCCAGCAGTTACTCTTCAGGGCTGGGAGAGACCCAGTACTTC; CDR3aa: CASSYSSGLGETQYF
j_gene: TRBJ1-2; d_gene: TRBD1; v_gene: TRBV6-1; abundance: -; CDR3nt: TGTGCCAGCAAGGGACAGGGGACCTATGGCTACACCTTC; CDR3aa: CASKGQGTYGYTF
j_gene: TRBJ2-2; d_gene: -; v_gene: TRBV30; abundance: few; CDR3nt: TGTGCCTGGAGTGTAACGGGTACCGGGGAGCTGTTTTTT; CDR3aa: CAWSVTGTGELFF
j_gene: TRBJ2-5; d_gene: TRBD2; v_gene: TRBV11-3; abundance: few; CDR3nt: TGTGCCAGCAGCAAGTCGGTCCCCCTAGCGGACCAAGAGACCCAGTACTTC; CDR3aa: CASSKSVPLADQETQYF